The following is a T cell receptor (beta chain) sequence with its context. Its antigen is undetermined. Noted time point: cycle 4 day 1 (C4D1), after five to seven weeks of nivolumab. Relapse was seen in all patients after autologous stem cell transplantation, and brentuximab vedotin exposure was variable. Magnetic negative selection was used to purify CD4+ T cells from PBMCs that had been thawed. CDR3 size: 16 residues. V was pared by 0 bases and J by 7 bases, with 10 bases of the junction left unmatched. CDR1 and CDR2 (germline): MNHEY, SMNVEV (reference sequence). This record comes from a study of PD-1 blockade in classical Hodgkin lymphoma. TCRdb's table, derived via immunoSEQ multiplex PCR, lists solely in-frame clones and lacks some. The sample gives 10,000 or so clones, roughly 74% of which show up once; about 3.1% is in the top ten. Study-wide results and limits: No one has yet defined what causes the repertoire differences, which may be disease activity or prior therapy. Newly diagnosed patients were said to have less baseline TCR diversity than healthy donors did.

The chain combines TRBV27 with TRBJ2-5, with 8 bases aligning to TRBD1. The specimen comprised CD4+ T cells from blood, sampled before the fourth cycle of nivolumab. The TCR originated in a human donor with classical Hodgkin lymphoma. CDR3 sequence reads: CASSLSRQGSAGTQYF. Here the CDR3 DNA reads TGTGCCAGCAGTTTATCGAGACAGGGGTCCGCAGGGACCCAGTACTTC.